This T cell receptor (beta chain) was documented in a study of T cell repertoires in cytomegalovirus infection. Study-level information: The authors relied on CMV epitopes, both recently identified HLA-C-restricted and well-studied HLA-B-restricted. TCR beta signatures that were public indicated CMV infection and matching HLA type.

A few counts support this clonotype. Its specificity is not known. TCRdb used MiXCR to reprocess the reads, holding one entry per CDR3 protein. The data show approximately 770,000 distinct CDR3 sequences, about 29% seen once. Study-wide results and limits: Carriers of CMV and the relevant HLA type were discriminated by public TCR beta frequency. HLA-C-restricted CMV-specific TCR beta clonotypes were dominant in the ex vivo response.

The CDR3 loop spans 17 amino acids. Trimming took 1 base from V and 4 from J, leaving 19 bases between them. Germline lookup yields CDR1 SGHAT and CDR2 FQNNGV. Sample: cultured CD8+ T cells from PBMCs, taken from culture after CMV antigen stimulation. The chain combines TRBV11-2 with TRBJ1-1; maybe TRBD1 (6 bases). This TCR came from a human donor in good health (CMV status not recorded). Some clones in this sample may be carry-over from other donors' samples. CDR3 coding DNA: TGTGCCAGCAGCTTAGGTAGGTCAGGGGAGGCCAGCACTGAAGCTTTCTTT. Translating gives CASSLGRSGEASTEAFF.